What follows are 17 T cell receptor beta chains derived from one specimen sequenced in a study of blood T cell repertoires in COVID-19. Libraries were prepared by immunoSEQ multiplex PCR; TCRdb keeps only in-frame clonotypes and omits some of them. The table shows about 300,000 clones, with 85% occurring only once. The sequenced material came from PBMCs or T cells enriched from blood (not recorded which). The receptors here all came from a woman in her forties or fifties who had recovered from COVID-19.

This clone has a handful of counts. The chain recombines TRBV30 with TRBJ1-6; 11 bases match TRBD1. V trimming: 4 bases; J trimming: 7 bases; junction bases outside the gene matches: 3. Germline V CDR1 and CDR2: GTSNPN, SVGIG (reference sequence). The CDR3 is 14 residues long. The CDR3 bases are TGTGCCTGGAAGGGGACAGGGGGAAATTCACCCCTCCACTTT. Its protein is CAWKGTGGNSPLHF.

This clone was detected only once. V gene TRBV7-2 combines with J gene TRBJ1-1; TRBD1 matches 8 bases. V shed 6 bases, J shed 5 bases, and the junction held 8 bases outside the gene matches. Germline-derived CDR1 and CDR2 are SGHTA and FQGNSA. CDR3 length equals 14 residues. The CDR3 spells CASRQTGDHTEAFF. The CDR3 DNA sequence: TGTGCCAGCAGACAGACAGGGGATCATACTGAAGCTTTCTTT.

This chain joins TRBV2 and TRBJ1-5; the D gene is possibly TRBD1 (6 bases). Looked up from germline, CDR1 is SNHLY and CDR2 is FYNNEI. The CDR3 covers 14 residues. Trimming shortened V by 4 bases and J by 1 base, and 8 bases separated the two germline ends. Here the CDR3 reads CASSAGASNQPQHF. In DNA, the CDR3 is TGTGCCAGCAGTGCAGGGGCGAGCAATCAGCCCCAGCATTTT.

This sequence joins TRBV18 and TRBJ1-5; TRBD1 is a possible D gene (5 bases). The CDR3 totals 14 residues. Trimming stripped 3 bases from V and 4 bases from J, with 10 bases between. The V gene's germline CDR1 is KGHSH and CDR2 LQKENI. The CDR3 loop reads CASSPQRGNQPQHF. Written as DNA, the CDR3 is TGTGCCAGCTCACCGCAACGGGGGAATCAGCCCCAGCATTTT.

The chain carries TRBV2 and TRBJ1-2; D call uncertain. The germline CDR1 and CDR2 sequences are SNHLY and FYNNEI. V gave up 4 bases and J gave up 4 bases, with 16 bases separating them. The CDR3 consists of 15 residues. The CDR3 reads CASSGSTTSSYGYTF. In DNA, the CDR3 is TGTGCCAGCAGTGGGTCCACCACCTCTAGCTATGGCTACACCTTC.

CDR3 sequence reads: CASSRLGGSTDTQYF. The CDR3 nucleotides read TGTGCCAGCAGTCGATTGGGGGGTAGCACAGATACGCAGTATTTT. The genes are TRBV28 and TRBJ2-3; possibly TRBD2 for D (6 bases). The V gene's germline CDR1 is MDHEN and CDR2 SYDVKM. The CDR3 loop spans 15 amino acids. V was pared by 5 bases and J by 0 bases, with 12 bases between.

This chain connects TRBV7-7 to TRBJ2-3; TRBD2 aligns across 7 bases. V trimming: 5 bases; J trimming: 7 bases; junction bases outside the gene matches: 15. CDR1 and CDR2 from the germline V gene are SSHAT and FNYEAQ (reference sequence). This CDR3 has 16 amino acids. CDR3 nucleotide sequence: TGTGCCAGCAGCAGAGAGGCCGGGACTACTCTACATACGCAGTATTTT. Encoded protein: CASSREAGTTLHTQYF.

The CDR3, as DNA: TGTGCCAGCAGTAGTACTAGCGGGAGTACAGATACGCAGTATTTT. As protein: CASSSTSGSTDTQYF. The rearrangement links TRBV27 to TRBJ2-3; 11 bases fit TRBD2. Germline V gives CDR1 MNHEY, CDR2 SMNVEV (reference sequence). The V segment lost 5 bases and the J segment 3 bases; nucleotides outside the gene matches: 4. This CDR3 is built from 15 residues.

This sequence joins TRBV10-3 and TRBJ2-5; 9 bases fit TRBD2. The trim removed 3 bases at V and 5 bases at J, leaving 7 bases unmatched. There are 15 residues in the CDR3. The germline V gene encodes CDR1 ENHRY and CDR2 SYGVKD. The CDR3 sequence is CAISDGGGASETQYF. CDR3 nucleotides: TGTGCCATCAGTGATGGCGGGGGGGCCAGTGAGACCCAGTACTTC.

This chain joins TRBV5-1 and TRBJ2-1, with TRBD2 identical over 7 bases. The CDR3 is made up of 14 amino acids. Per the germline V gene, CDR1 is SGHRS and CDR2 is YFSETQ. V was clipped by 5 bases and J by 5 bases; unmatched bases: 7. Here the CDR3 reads CASRGAGRDNEQFF. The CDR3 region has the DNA TGCGCCAGCAGAGGGGCAGGGAGGGACAATGAGCAGTTCTTC.

In DNA, the CDR3 is TGTGCCAGCAGTTTTTACAGGGGAACTAACTATGGCTACACCTTC. Translating it yields CASSFYRGTNYGYTF. The chain recombines TRBV28 with TRBJ1-2; TRBD1 aligns across 7 bases. Per germline, CDR1 MDHEN and CDR2 SYDVKM. This CDR3 is 15 amino acids long. After removal of 3 bases from V and 0 bases from J, the junction contained 4 bases not matched to a gene.

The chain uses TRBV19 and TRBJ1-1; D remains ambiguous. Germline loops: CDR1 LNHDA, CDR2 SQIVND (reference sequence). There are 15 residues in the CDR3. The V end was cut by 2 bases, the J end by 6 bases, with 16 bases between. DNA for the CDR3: TGTGCCAGTAGTATAAGTCGGGTTTCGGAGGCTGAAGCTTTCTTT. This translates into CASSISRVSEAEAFF.

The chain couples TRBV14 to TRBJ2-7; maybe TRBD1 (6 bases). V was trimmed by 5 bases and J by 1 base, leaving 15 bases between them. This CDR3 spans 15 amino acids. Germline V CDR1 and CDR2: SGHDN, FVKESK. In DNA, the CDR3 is TGTGCCAGCAGCAAACGACAGGCCGCATCCTACGAGCAGTACTTC. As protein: CASSKRQAASYEQYF.

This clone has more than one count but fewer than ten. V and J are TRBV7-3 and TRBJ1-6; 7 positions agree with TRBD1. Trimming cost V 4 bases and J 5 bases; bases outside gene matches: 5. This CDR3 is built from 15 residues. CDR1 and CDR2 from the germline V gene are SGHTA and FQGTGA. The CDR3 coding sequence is TGTGCCAGCAGCTCGAGACAGGGAAATAATTCACCCCTCCACTTT. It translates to CASSSRQGNNSPLHF. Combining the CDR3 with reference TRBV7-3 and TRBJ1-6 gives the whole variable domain GAGVSQTPSNKVTEKGKYVELRCDPISGHTALYWYRQSLGQGPEFLIYFQGTGAADDSGLPNDRFFAVRPEGSVSTLKIQRTERGDSAVYLCASSSRQGNNSPLHFGNGTRLTVT.

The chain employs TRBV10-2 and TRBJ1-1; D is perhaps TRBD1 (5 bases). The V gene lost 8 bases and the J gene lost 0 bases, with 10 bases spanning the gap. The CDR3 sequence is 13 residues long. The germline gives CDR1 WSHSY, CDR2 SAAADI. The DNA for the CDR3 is TGCGCCAGCGGGGAGGGGATGAACACTGAAGCTTTCTTT. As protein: CASGEGMNTEAFF.

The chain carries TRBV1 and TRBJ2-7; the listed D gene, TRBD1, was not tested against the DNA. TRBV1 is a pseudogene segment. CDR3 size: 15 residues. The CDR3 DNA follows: TGCACCAGCAGCTCCGCCCCGACAGGGACCTACGAGCAGTACTTC. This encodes CTSSSAPTGTYEQYF.

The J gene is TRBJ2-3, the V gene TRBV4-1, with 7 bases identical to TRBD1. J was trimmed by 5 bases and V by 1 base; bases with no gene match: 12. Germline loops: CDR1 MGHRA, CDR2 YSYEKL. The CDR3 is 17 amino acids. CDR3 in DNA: TGCGCCAGCAGCCAAGCGAACAGGGGAAATCGATTAGATACGCAGTATTTT. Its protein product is CASSQANRGNRLDTQYF.